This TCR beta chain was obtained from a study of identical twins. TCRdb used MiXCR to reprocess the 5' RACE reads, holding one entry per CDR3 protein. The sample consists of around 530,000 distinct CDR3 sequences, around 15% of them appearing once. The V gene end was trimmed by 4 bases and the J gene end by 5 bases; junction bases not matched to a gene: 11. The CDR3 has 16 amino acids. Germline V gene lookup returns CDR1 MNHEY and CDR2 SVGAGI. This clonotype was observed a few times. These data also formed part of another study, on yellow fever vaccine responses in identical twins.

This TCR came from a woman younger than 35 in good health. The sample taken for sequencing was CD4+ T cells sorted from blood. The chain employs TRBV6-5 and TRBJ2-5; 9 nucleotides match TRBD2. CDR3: CASSSRLAGVLETQYF. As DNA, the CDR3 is TGTGCCAGCAGTTCGCGATTAGCGGGGGTATTGGAGACCCAGTACTTC.